The source of this TCR beta chain is a study of neurological immune-mediated disorders (dated 2019 in TCRdb). About the study as a whole: Peripheral blood TCR-beta repertoires from patients with HTLV-I-associated myelopathy (HAM/TSP), patients with multiple sclerosis, and healthy controls were compared in the study using UMI-based sequencing. The 95 to 120 TCR-beta libraries included longitudinal samples, technical triplicates and paired sorted CD4+ and CD8+ T-cell subsets alongside PBMC samples. Of the 68 subjects in the cohort, about 15 were HAM/TSP patients, roughly 35 were multiple sclerosis patients, and roughly 20 were healthy controls. Paper-wide results and their limitations: No identical CDR3 amino acid sequences were shared among expanded clones across subjects, suggesting private TCR-beta repertoires in all groups. The highest TCR clonal expansion was observed in HAM/TSP patients, whereas the lowest was observed in MS patients, even when compared with healthy controls.

To synthesize cDNA, template-switch 5'RACE was performed with a primer carrying a 10-nucleotide random unique molecular identifier so that each TCR transcript was tagged. Every sequencing run yielded over 170 million TCR-beta sequences covering 15-18 subjects. Total RNA was extracted with the RNeasy kit. The KAPA Real-time Library Amplification kit was used to amplify TCR-beta VDJ regions with primers for the TCR constant region and the 5'RACE anchor. A first PCR added sample indexes and Illumina adaptors, after which a second PCR increased the library yield. After purification with Ampure beads, the TCR product of roughly 650 bp was size-selected on a 2% E-gel SizeSelection system. Before pooling, library quality was checked on a Bioanalyzer, concentration was measured with Qubit, and libraries were quantified with the Kapa Library Quantification kit. An Illumina HiSeq 2500 sequenced the libraries paired-end 2 x 150 bp. To increase sequence diversity, about 25-31% phiX was spiked into each library pool. For the original study's pipeline: The UMI-based MiGEC pipeline processed quality-filtered reads and removed over 85% of raw TCR sequences during error correction. VDJ genes were aligned to IMGT germline references, and each clonotype was defined by a unique CDR3 amino acid sequence together with V-J genes. VDJtools evaluated clonal expansion, Shannon diversity and CDR3 relatedness (CalcPairwiseDistances, ClusterSamples); CLCbio workbench built phylogenetic trees. Using coefficient-of-variation modelling across technical triplicates, the study counted a clone as expanded if it had at least 8 unique UMIs. Starting from the raw public reads, TCRdb applied fastp trimming at Q25, assembled clones with MiXCR and retained in-frame beta chains. Entries that share a CDR3 protein sequence are merged under the most common genes and DNA. The V and J calls come from TCRdb's annotation, not from the publication. The sample data list some 16,000 distinct CDR3 sequences, and approximately 10% of these were observed just once. The ten largest clonotypes hold more than 35% of the sample.

This clonotype showed up many times. The antigen it recognizes is unknown. The input lacks base qualities; no much larger clone sits a single base away. The healthy controls were volunteers from a blood bank in Maryland, USA. Sorted-subset TCR libraries were prepared from roughly 940,000 sorted CD4+ or CD8+ T cells. Peripheral blood was subjected to Ficoll-Hypaque density gradient centrifugation to isolate PBMCs, which were then cryopreserved in liquid nitrogen. Paired sorted CD4+ and CD8+ subsets came from healthy controls, HAM/TSP patients and MS patients. Compared with germline, V lacks 2 bases and J lacks 2 bases; bases without a gene match: 15. Via the germline V gene, CDR1 is MNHEY and CDR2 SVGEGT. The CDR3 measures 19 amino acids from cysteine to phenylalanine. Only CDR3 DNA remains: 57 bases, in frame from the first base.

Sequencing was done on a sample of CD8+ T cells from blood. The receptor was isolated from a man aged 50 to 60 in good health. This receptor chain uses TRBV6-2 or TRBV6-3 and TRBJ1-5, with 7 middle bases fitting TRBD1. The encoded CDR3 is CASSYRRDSSYNGNQPQHF. The DNA reads as follows: TGTGCCAGCAGTTACCGCCGGGACAGCTCATATAATGGCAATCAGCCCCAGCATTTT.